Following are 8 T cell receptor beta chains from one sample sequenced in a study of T-cell memory formation after mild COVID-19. Via MiXCR, TCRdb re-called the 5' RACE reads, giving one row per CDR3 protein. The sample has around 390,000 distinct CDR3 sequences; 16% are singletons. Material: PBMCs or a T cell subset sorted from them (not recorded which). The receptors were sampled from a man younger than 30 who had mild COVID-19 (a few samples of this study predate the infection). Cell type and time point are not known.

The sample holds a few counts of this clonotype. The chain recombines TRBV4-1 with TRBJ2-5; TRBD2 matches at 11 bases. The V gene's germline CDR1 is MGHRA and CDR2 YSYEKL. Trimming at V came to 1 base and at J to 6 bases, leaving 13 bases not matched to a gene. The length of the CDR3 is 18 residues. CDR3 residues: CASSQGVASGGRGKTQYF. For the CDR3, the DNA is TGCGCCAGCAGCCAAGGAGTAGCTAGCGGGGGGAGGGGAAAGACCCAGTACTTC.

The rearrangement joins TRBV6-5 to TRBJ2-2, with D tentatively TRBD2 (5 bases). This CDR3 comprises 14 residues. Germline assignment: CDR1 MNHEY and CDR2 SVGAGI. V dropped 0 bases and J dropped 6 bases, with 8 bases sitting between them. The CDR3 loop is CASSYSRESGELFF. The DNA of the CDR3 is TGTGCCAGCAGTTACTCGAGGGAATCCGGGGAGCTGTTTTTT.

This clonotype was recorded many times. The chain uses TRBV10-3 and TRBJ2-2; unclear D gene. Germline loops: CDR1 ENHRY, CDR2 SYGVKD. The germline V and J ends were trimmed by 3 bases and 5 bases, with 10 bases remaining between them. This CDR3 has 14 residues. CDR3: CAISERAATGELFF. The CDR3 DNA follows: TGTGCCATCAGTGAACGGGCAGCGACCGGGGAGCTGTTTTTT.

This chain joins TRBV4-2 and TRBJ2-4; the D gene is possibly TRBD2 (6 bases). The CDR3 spans 16 residues. The V end was cut by 0 bases, the J end by 8 bases, with 17 bases between. Looked up from germline, CDR1 is LGHNA and CDR2 is YNFKEQ. The CDR3 here is CASSQEAPGEPHIQYF. CDR3 coding DNA: TGTGCCAGCAGCCAAGAAGCACCGGGGGAGCCTCACATTCAGTACTTC.

This clonotype was observed a handful of times. V and J are TRBV9 and TRBJ1-2; D is undetermined. The CDR3 is made up of 15 amino acids. Trimming took 0 bases from V and 2 from J, leaving 11 bases between them. The germline gives CDR1 SGDLS, CDR2 YYNGEE. CDR3 DNA sequence: TGTGCCAGCAGCGTAGTTCCCGAGTTAAACTATGGCTACACCTTC. Its protein product is CASSVVPELNYGYTF.

This clonotype has only a few counts. V is TRBV28 and J is TRBJ2-5; a possible D gene is TRBD2 (6 bases). CDR3 length equals 13 residues. V lost 3 bases and J 5 bases, leaving 10 bases between the germline ends. Germline V gene data show CDR1 as MDHEN and CDR2 as SYDVKM. The CDR3 DNA is TGTGCCAGCAGTTTGGAGGGTGTCGAGACCCAGTACTTC. It is translated as CASSLEGVETQYF.

This clonotype was found a few times. V and J are TRBV6-5 and TRBJ2-5; D might be TRBD2 (7 bases). Germline V gene data show CDR1 as MNHEY and CDR2 as SVGAGI. V was shortened by 2 bases and J by 9 bases, with 13 bases between the two germline ends. The CDR3 loop spans 13 amino acids. The CDR3 protein is CASSYGGADSQYF. CDR3 nucleotides: TGTGCCAGCAGTTACGGGGGGGCGGATTCCCAGTACTTC.

The chain combines TRBV7-2 with TRBJ1-5; D is undetermined. Germline V gene data show CDR1 as SGHTA and CDR2 as FQGNSA. Trimming shortened V by 5 bases and J by 0 bases, and 5 bases separated the two germline ends. The CDR3 has 13 amino acids. The CDR3 loop reads CASSPSSNQPQHF. CDR3 DNA: TGTGCCAGCAGCCCCTCTAGCAATCAGCCCCAGCATTTT. Filled out from reference TRBV7-2 and TRBJ1-5, the complete variable domain reads GAGVSQSPSNKVTEKGKDVELRCDPISGHTALYWYRQSLGQGLEFLIYFQGNSAPDKSGLPSDRFSAERTGGSVSTLTIQRTQQEDSAVYLCASSPSSNQPQHFGDGTRLSIL.